The clone carrying this TCR beta chain was seen just once. Its antigen is undetermined. V lost 4 bases, J lost 5 bases, and 7 bases stayed unmatched. The germline V gene has CDR1 LNHDA and CDR2 SQIVND (reference sequence). There are 14 residues in the CDR3. The entry originates in a study of beta chain features in type 1 diabetes. Findings of the study overall: Patients showed naive, central memory and Treg TCRB repertoires that appeared more similar than those of healthy donors.

Reverse transcribing all isolated RNA meant expressed TCRB transcripts were sequenced. Repertoires were generated with immunoSEQ multiplex PCR, while TCRdb's copy carries only in-frame clones and drops some. The sample includes fewer than 900,000 clones, about a sixth of them seen just once. The specimen sequenced was naive CD4+ T cells from blood. The V gene is TRBV19, the J gene TRBJ1-1, with TRBD1 matching 7 bases. The sequence derives from a woman aged 18-30 years in good health. The DNA of the CDR3 is TGTGCCAGTAGTACCATGACAGGGCGAACTGAAGCTTTCTTT. The encoded protein is CASSTMTGRTEAFF.